This T cell receptor (beta chain) was identified during a study of blood T cell repertoires in COVID-19. Profiled with immunoSEQ multiplex PCR; TCRdb holds only in-frame clones, not every one. The data show about 130,000 clones, roughly four fifths seen once. V was cut by 2 bases and J by 4 bases, with 9 bases left in between. The CDR3 sequence is 13 residues long. The germline V gene has CDR1 SGDLS and CDR2 YYNGEE. This sequence was found in a man aged 35 to 55 with active or convalescent COVID-19. The sequenced sample consisted of peripheral blood. The gene calls are TRBV9 and TRBJ1-1; D is unresolved. The CDR3 loop is CASSVAGSTEAFF. CDR3 nucleotide sequence: TGTGCCAGCAGCGTGGCAGGAAGCACTGAAGCTTTCTTT.